This T cell receptor beta chain derives from a study of blood T cell repertoires in COVID-19. V lost 7 bases, J lost 2 bases, and 16 bases lay in between. Germline V gives CDR1 SGHNT, CDR2 YYREEE (reference sequence). This CDR3 is built from 14 residues. Sequencing used immunoSEQ multiplex PCR; TCRdb keeps in-frame clones, though not all of them. The sample contains roughly 53,000 clones, about 89% of which appear only once. About this clone itself: In the same sample, other DNA sequences code for this CDR3.

The source is an elderly woman with COVID-19, enrolled during active disease. The chain recombines TRBV5-4 with TRBJ2-7, with D perhaps TRBD2 (9 bases). Sequenced: peripheral blood. Here the CDR3 reads CASSGGGGAYEQYF. CDR3 nucleotides: TGTGCCAGCTCAGGGGGCGGGGGGGCCTACGAGCAGTACTTC.